This TCR beta chain appears in the sequencing data of a study of identical twins. Trimming cost V 7 bases and J 1 base, with 10 bases left between them. The CDR3 has 13 amino acids. Germline-derived CDR1 and CDR2 are SNHLY and FYNNEI. Using its own MiXCR run on the 5' RACE reads, TCRdb lists one record per CDR3 protein. The sample carries around 530,000 distinct CDR3 sequences, roughly 15% recorded once. This sample was also put to use in a study of yellow fever vaccine responses in identical twins.

The chain has TRBV2 and TRBJ2-5; D is perhaps TRBD2 (5 bases). The clonotype comes from a woman under 30 in good health. Sequenced input: CD4+ T cells sorted from blood. CDR3 protein: CASMWEIQETQYF. The CDR3 DNA reads TGTGCCAGCATGTGGGAGATCCAAGAGACCCAGTACTTC.